The sequence of this T cell receptor (beta chain) was determined in a study of cytomegalovirus exposure and HLA in healthy donors. The V and J ends lost 5 bases and 5 bases respectively, with 21 bases between them. The CDR3 contains 16 residues. The germline gives CDR1 SEHNR, CDR2 FQNEAQ (reference sequence). 60 Vbeta and 13 Jbeta primers were used in PCR. Sequencing was performed with immunoSEQ multiplex PCR; in TCRdb, only in-frame clones are kept and a portion is missing. Among tens of thousands of clones listed, about 88% were seen once. The chain couples TRBV7-9 to TRBJ1-2; D ambiguous. The source material was PBMCs. The TCR originated in a man between 18 and 35 years old in good health and CMV-seronegative. CDR3 sequence reads: CASSPTGSVFGYGYTF. In DNA, the CDR3 is TGTGCCAGCAGCCCGACGGGGAGTGTGTTTGGATATGGCTACACCTTC.